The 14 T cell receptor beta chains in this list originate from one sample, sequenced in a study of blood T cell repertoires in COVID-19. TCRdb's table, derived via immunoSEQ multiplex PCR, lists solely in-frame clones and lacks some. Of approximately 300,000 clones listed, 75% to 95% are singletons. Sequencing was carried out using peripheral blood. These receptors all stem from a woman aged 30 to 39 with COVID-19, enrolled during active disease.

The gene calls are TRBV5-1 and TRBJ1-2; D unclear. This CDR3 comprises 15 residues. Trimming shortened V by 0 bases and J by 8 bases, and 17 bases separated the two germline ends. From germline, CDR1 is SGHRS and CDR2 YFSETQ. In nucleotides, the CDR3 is TGCGCCAGCAGCTTGGCCGGGCAAATACGGGAGGGCTACACCTTC. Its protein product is CASSLAGQIREGYTF.

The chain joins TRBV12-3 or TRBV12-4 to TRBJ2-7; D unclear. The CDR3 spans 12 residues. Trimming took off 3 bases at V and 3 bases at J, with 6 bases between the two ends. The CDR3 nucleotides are TGTGCCAGCAGTTTTGTCAGCTACGAGCAGTACTTC. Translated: CASSFVSYEQYF.

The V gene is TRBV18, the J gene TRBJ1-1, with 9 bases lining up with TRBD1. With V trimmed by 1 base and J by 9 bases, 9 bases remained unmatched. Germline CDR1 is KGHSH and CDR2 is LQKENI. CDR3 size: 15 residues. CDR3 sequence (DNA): TGTGCCAGCTCACCACAGACAGGGGGTAACGTAAAAGCTTTCTTT. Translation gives CASSPQTGGNVKAFF.

CDR3 loop: CAWKGRLNTEAFF. The CDR3 nucleotides read TGTGCCTGGAAGGGGCGGCTTAACACTGAAGCTTTCTTT. This sequence joins TRBV30 and TRBJ1-1; the D gene is possibly TRBD1 (5 bases). Trimming shortened V by 4 bases and J by 2 bases, and 11 bases separated the two germline ends. Germline V gene lookup returns CDR1 GTSNPN and CDR2 SVGIG (reference sequence). This CDR3 contains 13 residues.

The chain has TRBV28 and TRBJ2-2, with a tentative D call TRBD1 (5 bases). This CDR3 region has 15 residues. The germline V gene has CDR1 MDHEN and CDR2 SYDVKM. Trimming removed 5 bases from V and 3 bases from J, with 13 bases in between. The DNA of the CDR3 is TGTGCCAGCAGTGCGAAGGGGCGGTACACCGGGGAGCTGTTTTTT. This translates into CASSAKGRYTGELFF.

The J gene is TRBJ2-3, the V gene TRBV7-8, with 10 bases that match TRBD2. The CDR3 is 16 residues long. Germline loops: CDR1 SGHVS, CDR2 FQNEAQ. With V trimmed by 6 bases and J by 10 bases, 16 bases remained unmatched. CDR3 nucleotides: TGTGCCAGCAGTACCGCTAGCGGGAGTCCCCTGGGGTCGCAGTATTTT. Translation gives CASSTASGSPLGSQYF.

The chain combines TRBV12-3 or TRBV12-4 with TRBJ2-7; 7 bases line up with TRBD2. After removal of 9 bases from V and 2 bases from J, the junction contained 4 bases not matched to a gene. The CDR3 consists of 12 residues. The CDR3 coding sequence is TGTGCCAGTAGCGGGCGAACCTACGAGCAGTACTTC. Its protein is CASSGRTYEQYF.

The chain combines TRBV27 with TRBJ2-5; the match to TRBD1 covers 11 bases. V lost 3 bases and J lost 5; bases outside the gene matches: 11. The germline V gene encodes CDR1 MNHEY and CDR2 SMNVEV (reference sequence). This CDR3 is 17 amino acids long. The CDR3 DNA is TGTGCCAGCAGTTTGAACCCGGGACAGGGGGGTTTGGAGACCCAGTACTTC. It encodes CASSLNPGQGGLETQYF.

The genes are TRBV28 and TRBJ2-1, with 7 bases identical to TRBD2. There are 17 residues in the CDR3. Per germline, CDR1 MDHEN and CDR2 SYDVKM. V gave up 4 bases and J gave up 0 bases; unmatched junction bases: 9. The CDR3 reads CASSSTWGGSSYNEQFF. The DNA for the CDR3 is TGTGCCAGCAGTTCCACCTGGGGCGGGAGCTCCTACAATGAGCAGTTCTTC.

CDR3 bases: TGTGCCAGCAACAGCGGGATCAGCTCCTACAATGAGCAGTTCTTC. As protein: CASNSGISSYNEQFF. The V and J genes are TRBV6-5 and TRBJ2-1; 7 bases are shared with TRBD2. The CDR3 sequence is 15 residues long. From germline, CDR1 is MNHEY and CDR2 SVGAGI. With V trimmed by 7 bases and J by 0 bases, 6 bases remained unmatched.

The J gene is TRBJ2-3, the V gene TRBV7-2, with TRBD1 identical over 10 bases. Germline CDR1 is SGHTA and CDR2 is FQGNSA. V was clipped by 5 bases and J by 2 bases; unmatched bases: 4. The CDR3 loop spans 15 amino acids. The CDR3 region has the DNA TGTGCCAGCAGCCTGGGACAGGGGTTCACAGATACGCAGTATTTT. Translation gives CASSLGQGFTDTQYF.

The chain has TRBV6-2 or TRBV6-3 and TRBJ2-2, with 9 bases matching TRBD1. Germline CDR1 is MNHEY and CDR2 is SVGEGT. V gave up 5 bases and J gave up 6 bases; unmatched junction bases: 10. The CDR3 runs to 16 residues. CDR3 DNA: TGTGCCAGCAGTGGACCAAGGACAGGGGTACCCGGGGAGCTGTTTTTT. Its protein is CASSGPRTGVPGELFF.

CDR3 DNA: TGTGCCACCCGTGGGACAGATGGCACCGGGGAGCTGTTTTTT. Translated, it gives CATRGTDGTGELFF. The chain carries TRBV2 and TRBJ2-2; 7 bases match TRBD1. The germline V gene encodes CDR1 SNHLY and CDR2 FYNNEI. V lost 10 bases and J lost 4; bases outside the gene matches: 9. The CDR3 spans 14 residues.

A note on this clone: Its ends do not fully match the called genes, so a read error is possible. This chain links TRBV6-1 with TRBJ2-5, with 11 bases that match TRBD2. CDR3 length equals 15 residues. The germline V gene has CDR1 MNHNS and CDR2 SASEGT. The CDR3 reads CASTERLAGQETQYF. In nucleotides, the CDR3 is TGTGCCAGCACTGAACGACTAGCGGGACAAGAGACCCAGTACTTC.